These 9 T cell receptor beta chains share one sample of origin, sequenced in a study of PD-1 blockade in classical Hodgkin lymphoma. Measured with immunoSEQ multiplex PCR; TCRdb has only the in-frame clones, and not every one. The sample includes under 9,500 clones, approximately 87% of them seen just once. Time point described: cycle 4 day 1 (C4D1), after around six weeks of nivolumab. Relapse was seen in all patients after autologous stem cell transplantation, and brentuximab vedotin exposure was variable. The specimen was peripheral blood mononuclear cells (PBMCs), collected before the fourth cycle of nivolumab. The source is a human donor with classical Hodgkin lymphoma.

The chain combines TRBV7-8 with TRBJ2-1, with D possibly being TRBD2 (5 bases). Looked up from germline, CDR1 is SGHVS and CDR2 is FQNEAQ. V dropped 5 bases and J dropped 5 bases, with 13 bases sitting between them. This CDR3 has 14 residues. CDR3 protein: CASSPRPRDNEQFF. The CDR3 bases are TGTGCCAGCAGCCCTCGCCCGCGGGACAATGAGCAGTTCTTC.

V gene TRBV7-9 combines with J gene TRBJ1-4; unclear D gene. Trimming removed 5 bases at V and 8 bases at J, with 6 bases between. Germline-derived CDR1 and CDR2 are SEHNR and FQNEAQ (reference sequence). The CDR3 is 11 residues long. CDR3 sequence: CASSAQEKLFF. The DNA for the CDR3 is TGTGCCAGCAGCGCACAAGAAAAACTGTTTTTT.

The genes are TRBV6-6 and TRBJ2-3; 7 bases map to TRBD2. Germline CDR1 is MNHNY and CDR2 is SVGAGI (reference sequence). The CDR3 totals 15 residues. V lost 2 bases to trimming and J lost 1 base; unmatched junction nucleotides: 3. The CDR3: CASSYGAGGTDTQYF. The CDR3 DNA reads TGTGCCAGCAGTTACGGGGCGGGGGGCACAGATACGCAGTATTTT.

The CDR3 nucleotides are TGTGCCAGCAGCCCCCCGGAGTCGGGGAACACTGAAGCTTTCTTT. It translates to CASSPPESGNTEAFF. This chain joins TRBV5-4 and TRBJ1-1; no clear D. CDR3 size: 15 residues. V lost 4 bases, J lost 1 base, and 14 bases lay in between. CDR1 and CDR2 (germline): SGHNT, YYREEE (reference sequence).

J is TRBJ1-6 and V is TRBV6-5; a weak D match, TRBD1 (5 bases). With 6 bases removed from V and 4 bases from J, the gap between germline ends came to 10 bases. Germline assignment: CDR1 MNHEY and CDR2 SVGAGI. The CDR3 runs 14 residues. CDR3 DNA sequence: TGTGCCAGCAGAACAGGCGATTATAATTCACCCCTCCACTTT. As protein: CASRTGDYNSPLHF.

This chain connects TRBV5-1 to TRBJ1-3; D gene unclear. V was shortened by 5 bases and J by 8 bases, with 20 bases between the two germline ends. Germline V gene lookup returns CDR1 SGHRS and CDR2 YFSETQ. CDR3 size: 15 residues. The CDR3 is CASRLESMGKDTIYF. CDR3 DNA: TGCGCCAGCAGACTCGAGTCAATGGGGAAAGACACCATATATTTT.

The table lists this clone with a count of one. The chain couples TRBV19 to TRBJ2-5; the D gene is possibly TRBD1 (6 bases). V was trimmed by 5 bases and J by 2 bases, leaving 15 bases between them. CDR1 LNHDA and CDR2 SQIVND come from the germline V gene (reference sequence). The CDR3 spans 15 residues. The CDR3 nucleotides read TGTGCCAGTAGTCCACTAACAGGGAATCAAGAGACCCAGTACTTC. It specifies CASSPLTGNQETQYF.

The CDR3 DNA follows: TGTGCCAGCAGCAAGGGACAGGGGAACTATGGCTACACCTTC. Translation gives CASSKGQGNYGYTF. The rearrangement joins TRBV9 to TRBJ1-2, with 10 bases lining up with TRBD1. The V segment lost 4 bases and the J segment 2 bases; nucleotides outside the gene matches: 2. The germline CDR1 and CDR2 sequences are SGDLS and YYNGEE. The CDR3 contains 14 residues.

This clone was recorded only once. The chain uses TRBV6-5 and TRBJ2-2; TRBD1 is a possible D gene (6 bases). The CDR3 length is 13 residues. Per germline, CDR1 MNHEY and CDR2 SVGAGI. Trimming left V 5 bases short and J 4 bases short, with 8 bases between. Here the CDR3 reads CASSTRGTGELFF. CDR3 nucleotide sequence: TGTGCCAGCAGTACCAGGGGCACCGGGGAGCTGTTTTTT.